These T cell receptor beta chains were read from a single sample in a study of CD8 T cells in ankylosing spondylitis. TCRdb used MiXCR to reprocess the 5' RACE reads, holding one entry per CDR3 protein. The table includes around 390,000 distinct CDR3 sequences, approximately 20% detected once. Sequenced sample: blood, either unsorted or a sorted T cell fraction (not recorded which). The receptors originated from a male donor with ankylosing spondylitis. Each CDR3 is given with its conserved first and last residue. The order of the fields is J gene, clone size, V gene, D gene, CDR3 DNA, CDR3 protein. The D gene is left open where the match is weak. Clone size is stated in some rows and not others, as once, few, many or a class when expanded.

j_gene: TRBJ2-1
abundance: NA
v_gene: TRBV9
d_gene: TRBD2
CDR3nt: TGTGCCAGCAGCACCCGGACTAGCGGGAGGGTCAATGAGCAGTTCTTC
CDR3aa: CASSTRTSGRVNEQFF

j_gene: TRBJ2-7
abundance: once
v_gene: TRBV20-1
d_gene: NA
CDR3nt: TGCAGTGCTAGTGTCGGAAACAGCTACGAGCAGTACTTC
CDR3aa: CSASVGNSYEQYF

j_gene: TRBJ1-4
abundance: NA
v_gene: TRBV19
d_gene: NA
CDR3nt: TGTGCCAGCAACAGGGTCCCGGAGGATGAAAAACTGTTTTTT
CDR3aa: CASNRVPEDEKLFF

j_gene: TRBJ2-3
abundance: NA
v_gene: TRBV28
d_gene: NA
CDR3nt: TGTGCCAGCAGTTCAGACAGAAATACGCAGTATTTT
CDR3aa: CASSSDRNTQYF

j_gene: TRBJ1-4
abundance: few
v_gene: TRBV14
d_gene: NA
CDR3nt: TGTGCCAGCAGCCAAAAAAGGGCCATACTCGGCGAAAAACTGTTTTTT
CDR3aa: CASSQKRAILGEKLFF

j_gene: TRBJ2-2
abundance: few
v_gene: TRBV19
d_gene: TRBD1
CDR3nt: TGTGCCAGTAAACCGGGACAGTTGAACACCGGGGAGCTGTTTTTT
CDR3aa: CASKPGQLNTGELFF

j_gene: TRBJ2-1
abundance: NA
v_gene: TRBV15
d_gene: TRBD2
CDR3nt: TGTGCCACCAGCAGAGATCTGGCGGGAGCCCACAATGAGCAGTTCTTC
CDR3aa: CATSRDLAGAHNEQFF

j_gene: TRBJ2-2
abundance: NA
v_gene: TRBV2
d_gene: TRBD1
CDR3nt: TGTGCCAGCAGCGGACAGGGGGGCAGAACCGGGGAGCTGTTTTTT
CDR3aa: CASSGQGGRTGELFF

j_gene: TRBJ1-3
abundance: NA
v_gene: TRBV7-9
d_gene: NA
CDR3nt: TGTGCCAGCAGACTAGGGTTCTCTGGAAACACCATATATTTT
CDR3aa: CASRLGFSGNTIYF

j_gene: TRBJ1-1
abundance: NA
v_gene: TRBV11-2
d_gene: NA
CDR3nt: TGTGCCAGCAGCTTAGACGCAGGGGCGGACACTGAAGCTTTCTTT
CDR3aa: CASSLDAGADTEAFF

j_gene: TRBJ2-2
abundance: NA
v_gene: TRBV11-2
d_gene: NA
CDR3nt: TGTGCCAGCAGCTTAAGGGTTGTGGTCAGGGTAAACACCGGGGAGCTGTTTTTT
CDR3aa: CASSLRVVVRVNTGELFF

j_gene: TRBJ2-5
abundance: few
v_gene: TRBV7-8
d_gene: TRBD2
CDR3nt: TGTGCCAGCAGCCCTCGACTAGCGGGAGACCCGTACCAAGAGACCCAGTACTTC
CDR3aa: CASSPRLAGDPYQETQYF

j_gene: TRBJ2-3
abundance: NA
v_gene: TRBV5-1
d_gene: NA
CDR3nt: TGCGCCAGCAGCTTGATGTTGCAGACGCCTAGCACAGATACGCAGTATTTT
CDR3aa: CASSLMLQTPSTDTQYF

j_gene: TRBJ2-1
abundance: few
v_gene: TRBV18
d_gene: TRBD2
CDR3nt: TGTGCCAGCTCACCAGTCGGGAGGGCGGGTATCTCCTACAATGAGCAGTTCTTC
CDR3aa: CASSPVGRAGISYNEQFF

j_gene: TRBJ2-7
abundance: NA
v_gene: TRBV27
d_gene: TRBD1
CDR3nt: TGTGCCAGCAGTCGTCCGGGACAGACACTCTACGAGCAGTACTTC
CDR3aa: CASSRPGQTLYEQYF

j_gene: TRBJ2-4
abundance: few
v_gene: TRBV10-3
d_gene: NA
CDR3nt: TGTGCCATCAGCCAGGACGGGTTTGGAAACATTCAGTACTTC
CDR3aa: CAISQDGFGNIQYF

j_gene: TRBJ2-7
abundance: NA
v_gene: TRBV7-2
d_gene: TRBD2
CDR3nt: TGTGCCAGCAGCTTAGTAGCGGGGGCTACCTACGAGCAGTACTTC
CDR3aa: CASSLVAGATYEQYF

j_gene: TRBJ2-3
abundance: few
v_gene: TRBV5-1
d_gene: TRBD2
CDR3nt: TGCGCCAGTACAACTAGCGGGGGCCGCACAGATACGCAGTATTTT
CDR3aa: CASTTSGGRTDTQYF

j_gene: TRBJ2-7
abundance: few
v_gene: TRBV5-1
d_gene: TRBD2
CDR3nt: TGCGCCAGCAGCCCATTAGCGGGAGGGCCGCACGAGCAGTACTTC
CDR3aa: CASSPLAGGPHEQYF

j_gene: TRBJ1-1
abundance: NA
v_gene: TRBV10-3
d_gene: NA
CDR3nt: TGTGCCATCAGGACTTCTGAAGGGCCGGACACTGAAGCTTTCTTT
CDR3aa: CAIRTSEGPDTEAFF

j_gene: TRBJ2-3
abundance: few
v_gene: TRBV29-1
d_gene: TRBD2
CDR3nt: TGCAGCGTTACTCTACGTGGGAGGGCCCCAGATACGCAGTATTTT
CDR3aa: CSVTLRGRAPDTQYF

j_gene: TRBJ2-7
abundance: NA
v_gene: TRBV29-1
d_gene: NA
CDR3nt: TGCAGCGTTCAACGCGCCAGGGGCTACGAGCAGTACTTC
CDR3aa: CSVQRARGYEQYF

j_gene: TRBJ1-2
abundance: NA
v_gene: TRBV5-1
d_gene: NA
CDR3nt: TGCGCCAGCAGCCAAAATTTCTATGGCTACACCTTC
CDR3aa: CASSQNFYGYTF

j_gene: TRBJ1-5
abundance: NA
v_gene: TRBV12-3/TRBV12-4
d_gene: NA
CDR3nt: TGTGCCAGCAGTTTGGGACTAGGTTTTGATCAGCCCCAGCATTTT
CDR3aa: CASSLGLGFDQPQHF

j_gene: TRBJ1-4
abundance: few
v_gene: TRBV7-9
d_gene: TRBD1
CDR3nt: TGTGCCAGCAGTACCTACAGGGGATCTAATGAAAAACTGTTTTTT
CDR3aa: CASSTYRGSNEKLFF

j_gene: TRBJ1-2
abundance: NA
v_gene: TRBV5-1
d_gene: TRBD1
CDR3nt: TGCGCCAGCAGCTCGCCGGGACAGGGCTATGGCTACACCTTC
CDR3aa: CASSSPGQGYGYTF

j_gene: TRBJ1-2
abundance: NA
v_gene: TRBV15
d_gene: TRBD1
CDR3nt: TGTGCCACCAGCAGGGACAGGGCGGGTAACTATGGCTACACCTTC
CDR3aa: CATSRDRAGNYGYTF

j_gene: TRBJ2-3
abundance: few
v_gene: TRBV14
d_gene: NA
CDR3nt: TGTGCCAGCAGCCAAGAGTGGAGTCGGGCAGATACGCAGTATTTT
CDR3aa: CASSQEWSRADTQYF

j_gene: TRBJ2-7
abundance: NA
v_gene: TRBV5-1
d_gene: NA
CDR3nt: TGCGCCAGCAGCTTGGCCCTATCGACAGGCTCCTACGAGCAGTACTTC
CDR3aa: CASSLALSTGSYEQYF

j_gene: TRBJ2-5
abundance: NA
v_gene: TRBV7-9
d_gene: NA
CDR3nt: TGTGCCAGCAGCCGCCACGGGAGAGGGAGGCAAGAGACCCAGTACTTC
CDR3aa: CASSRHGRGRQETQYF

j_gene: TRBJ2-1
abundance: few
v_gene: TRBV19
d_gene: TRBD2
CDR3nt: TGTGCCAGTAGTATACGGGTAGCGGGATCTCTTAACAATGAGCAGTTCTTC
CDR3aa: CASSIRVAGSLNNEQFF

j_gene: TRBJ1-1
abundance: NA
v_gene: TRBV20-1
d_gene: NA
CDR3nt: TGCAGTGCTAGGGGGGGACGGGAGTTGAGGGCTTTCTTT
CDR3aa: CSARGGRELRAFF

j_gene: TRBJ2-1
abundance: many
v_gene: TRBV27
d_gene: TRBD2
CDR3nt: TGTGCCAGCAGTTTATCGGGGCCTAGCGGGTTTTCCTACAATGAGCAGTTCTTC
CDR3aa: CASSLSGPSGFSYNEQFF

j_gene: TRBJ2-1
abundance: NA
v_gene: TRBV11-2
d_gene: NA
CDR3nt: TGTGCCAGCAGCTTAGGTTCCGGGTATAGCTCCTACAATGAGCAGTTCTTC
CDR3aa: CASSLGSGYSSYNEQFF

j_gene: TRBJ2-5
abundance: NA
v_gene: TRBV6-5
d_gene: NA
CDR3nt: TGTGCCAGCAGGACTACACAAGAGACCCAGTACTTC
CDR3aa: CASRTTQETQYF

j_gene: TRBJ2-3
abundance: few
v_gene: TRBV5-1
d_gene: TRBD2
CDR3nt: TGCGCCAGCAGCACATGGACTAGCGGGGGGGCAGATACGCAGTATTTT
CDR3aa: CASSTWTSGGADTQYF

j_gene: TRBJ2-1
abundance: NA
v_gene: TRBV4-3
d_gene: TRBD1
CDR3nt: TGCGCCAGCAGCCAGCCGGGACAGGGGGCTTTTGAGCAGTTCTTC
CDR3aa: CASSQPGQGAFEQFF

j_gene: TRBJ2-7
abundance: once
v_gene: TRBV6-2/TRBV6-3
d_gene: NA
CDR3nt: TGTGCCAGCAGAAGGTCAGGGACCTACGAGCAGTACTTC
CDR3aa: CASRRSGTYEQYF

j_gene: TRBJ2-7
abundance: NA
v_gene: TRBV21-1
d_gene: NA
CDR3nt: TGTGCCAGCAGCAAAGGGGGGACCGGATTGACCTACGAGCAGTACTTC
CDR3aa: CASSKGGTGLTYEQYF

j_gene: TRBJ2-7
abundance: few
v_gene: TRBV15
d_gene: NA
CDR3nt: TGTGCCACCAGCAGAGTGGGGATTTACGAGCAGTACTTC
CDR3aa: CATSRVGIYEQYF

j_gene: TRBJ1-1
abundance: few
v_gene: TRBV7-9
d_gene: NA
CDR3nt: TGTGCCAGCAGCTTAAACAGCTGGGGCACTGAAGCTTTCTTT
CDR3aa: CASSLNSWGTEAFF

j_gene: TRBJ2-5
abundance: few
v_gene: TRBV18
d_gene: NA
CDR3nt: TGTGCCAGCTCACCACAGGGGTTATCAGAGACCCAGTACTTC
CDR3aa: CASSPQGLSETQYF

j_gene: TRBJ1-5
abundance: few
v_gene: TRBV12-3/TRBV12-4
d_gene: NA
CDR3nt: TGTGCCAGCAGTCGGCAGGGACTCAATCAGCCCCAGCATTTT
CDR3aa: CASSRQGLNQPQHF

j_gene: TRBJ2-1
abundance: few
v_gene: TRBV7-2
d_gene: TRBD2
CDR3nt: TGTGCCAGCAGCTCATGGGGACTAGCGGGAGATTATGAGCAGTTCTTC
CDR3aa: CASSSWGLAGDYEQFF

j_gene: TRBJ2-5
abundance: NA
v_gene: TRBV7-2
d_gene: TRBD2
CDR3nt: TGTGCCAGCAGCTTAGTCGGGACTAGCGTGTCAGAGACCCAGTACTTC
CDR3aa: CASSLVGTSVSETQYF

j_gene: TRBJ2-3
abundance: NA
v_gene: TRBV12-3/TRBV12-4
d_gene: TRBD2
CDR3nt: TGTGCCAGCAGTTACCAGACTAGCGGAAGCACAGATACGCAGTATTTT
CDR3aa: CASSYQTSGSTDTQYF

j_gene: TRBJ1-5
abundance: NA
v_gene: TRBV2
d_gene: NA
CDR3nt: TGTGCCAGCAGTCAGGAGGGTGGGGCTCGCCAGCCCCAGCATTTT
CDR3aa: CASSQEGGARQPQHF

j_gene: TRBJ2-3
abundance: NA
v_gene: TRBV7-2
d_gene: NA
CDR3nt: TGTGCCAGCAGCTTAGCCGGGGAAAGCACAGATACGCAGTATTTT
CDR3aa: CASSLAGESTDTQYF

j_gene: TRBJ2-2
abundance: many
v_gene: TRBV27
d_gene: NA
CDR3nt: TGTGCCAGCAAAGTACAGGCGAACACCGGGGAGCTGTTTTTT
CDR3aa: CASKVQANTGELFF

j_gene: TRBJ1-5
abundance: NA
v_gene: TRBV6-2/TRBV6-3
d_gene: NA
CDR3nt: TGTGCCAGCCACGCCCGGAACAGGGCGAAGCCCCAGCATTTT
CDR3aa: CASHARNRAKPQHF

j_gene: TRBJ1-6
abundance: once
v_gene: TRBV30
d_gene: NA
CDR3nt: TGTGCCTGGAGGGGGACGGGGAATTCACCCCTCCACTTT
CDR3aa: CAWRGTGNSPLHF

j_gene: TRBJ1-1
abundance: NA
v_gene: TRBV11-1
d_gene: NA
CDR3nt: TGTGCCAGCAGCTTAAGTTTTCAGGGATCAGAGGGGCACACTGAAGCTTTCTTT
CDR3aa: CASSLSFQGSEGHTEAFF

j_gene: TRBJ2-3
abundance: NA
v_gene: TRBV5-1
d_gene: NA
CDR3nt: TGCGCCAGCAGCACCCTGGGGGTTAGCACAGATACGCAGTATTTT
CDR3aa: CASSTLGVSTDTQYF

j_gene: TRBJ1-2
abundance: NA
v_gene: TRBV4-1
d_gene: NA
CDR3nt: TGCGCCAGCAGCCTTCGACAGTCTAACTATGGCTACACCTTC
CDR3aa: CASSLRQSNYGYTF

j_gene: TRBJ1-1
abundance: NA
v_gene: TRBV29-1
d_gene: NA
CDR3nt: TGCAGCGTTGCCCTGAATATTGGAGACACTGAAGCTTTCTTT
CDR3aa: CSVALNIGDTEAFF

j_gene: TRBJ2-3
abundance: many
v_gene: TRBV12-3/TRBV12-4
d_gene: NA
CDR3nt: TGTGCCAGCAGTTTATGGTCTAGCGGCACAGATACGCAGTATTTT
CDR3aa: CASSLWSSGTDTQYF

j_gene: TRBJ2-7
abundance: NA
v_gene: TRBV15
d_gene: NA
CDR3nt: TGTGCCACCAGCAGAGGGGGGGGCTTGGACGAGCAGTACTTC
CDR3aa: CATSRGGGLDEQYF

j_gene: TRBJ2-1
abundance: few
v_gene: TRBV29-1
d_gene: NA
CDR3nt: TGCAGCGTCGAAGGCGGGAACGTAGGCTACAATGAGCAGTTCTTC
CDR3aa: CSVEGGNVGYNEQFF